A single sample is the source of the 5 T cell receptor beta chains below, sequenced in a study of shared clonotypes between healthy human individuals. Assay used: immunoSEQ multiplex PCR; TCRdb lists only in-frame clones, some missing. The data hold about 2 million clones, with 90% to 95% observed a single time. The sequencing sample was made of naive CD4+ T cells sorted from blood. Subset: CD45RA+ positively selected. These receptor sequences come from a man between 18 and 35 years old in good health.

The CDR3 nucleotides read TGTGCCAGCAGCCTCGGAACGGGGGCGAACACCGGGGAGCTGTTTTTT. Protein: CASSLGTGANTGELFF. The chain couples TRBV7-9 to TRBJ2-2; TRBD2 might be the D (6 bases). This CDR3 comprises 16 residues. Trimming removed 5 bases from V and 0 bases from J, with 13 bases in between. Per germline, CDR1 SEHNR and CDR2 FQNEAQ (reference sequence).

The genes are TRBV2 and TRBJ1-2; weak D call: TRBD1 (5 bases). This CDR3 is built from 12 residues. Trimming removed 10 bases from V and 8 bases from J, with 17 bases in between. The germline V gene encodes CDR1 SNHLY and CDR2 FYNNEI. The CDR3 bases are TGTGCCAACTTATTGGGACGGACAGGCTACACCTTC. Translating gives CANLLGRTGYTF.

The V and J genes are TRBV9 and TRBJ2-3; 8 bases are shared with TRBD1. Losses at the gene ends were 4 bases for V and 6 bases for J; bases not matched to a gene: 13. This CDR3 spans 16 amino acids. Germline CDR1 is SGDLS and CDR2 is YYNGEE. The CDR3 here is CASSTPAGTGHDTQYF. CDR3 DNA: TGTGCCAGCAGCACCCCTGCCGGGACAGGCCACGATACGCAGTATTTT.

This sequence joins TRBV5-4 and TRBJ2-2; 10 bases match TRBD2. The CDR3 is 16 residues long. Germline-derived CDR1 and CDR2 are SGHNT and YYREEE (reference sequence). V shed 4 bases, J shed 0 bases, and the junction held 3 bases outside the gene matches. The chain's CDR3 is CASSGGTSANTGELFF. CDR3 in DNA: TGTGCCAGCAGCGGCGGGACTAGCGCGAACACCGGGGAGCTGTTTTTT.

The chain combines TRBV27 with TRBJ2-1; D possibly corresponds to TRBD2 (6 bases). Deletions cut 5 bases from V and 15 bases from J, with 20 bases between. The CDR3 sequence is 13 residues long. Germline V gene sequence: CDR1 MNHEY, CDR2 SMNVEV (reference sequence). CDR3 residues: CASSPPGQGTWFF. CDR3 DNA: TGTGCCAGCAGTCCCCCCGGACAAGGGACTTGGTTCTTC.